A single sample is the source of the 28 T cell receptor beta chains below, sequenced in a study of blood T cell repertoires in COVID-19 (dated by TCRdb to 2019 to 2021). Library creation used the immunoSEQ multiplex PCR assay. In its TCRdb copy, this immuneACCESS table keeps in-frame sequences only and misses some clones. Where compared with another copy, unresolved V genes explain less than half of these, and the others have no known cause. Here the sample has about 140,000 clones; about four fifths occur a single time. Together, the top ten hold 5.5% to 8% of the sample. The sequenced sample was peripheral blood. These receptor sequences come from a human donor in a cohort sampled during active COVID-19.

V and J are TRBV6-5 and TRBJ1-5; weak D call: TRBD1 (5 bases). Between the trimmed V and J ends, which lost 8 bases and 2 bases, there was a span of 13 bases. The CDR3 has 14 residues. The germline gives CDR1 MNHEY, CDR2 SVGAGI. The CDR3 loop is CASWAGMGNQPQHF. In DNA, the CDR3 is TGTGCCAGCTGGGCAGGGATGGGCAATCAGCCCCAGCATTTT.

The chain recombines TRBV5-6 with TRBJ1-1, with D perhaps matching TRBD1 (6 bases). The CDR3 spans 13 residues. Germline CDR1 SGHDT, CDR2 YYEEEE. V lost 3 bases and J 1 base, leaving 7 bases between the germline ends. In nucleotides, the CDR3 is TGTGCCAGCAGCTGGGGGCGGAACACTGAAGCTTTCTTT. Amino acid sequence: CASSWGRNTEAFF. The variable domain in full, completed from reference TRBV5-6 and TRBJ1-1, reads DAGVTQSPTHLIKTRGQQVTLRCSPKSGHDTVSWYQQALGQGPQFIFQYYEEEERQRGNFPDRFSGHQFPNYSSELNVNALLLGDSALYLCASSWGRNTEAFFGQGTRLTVV.

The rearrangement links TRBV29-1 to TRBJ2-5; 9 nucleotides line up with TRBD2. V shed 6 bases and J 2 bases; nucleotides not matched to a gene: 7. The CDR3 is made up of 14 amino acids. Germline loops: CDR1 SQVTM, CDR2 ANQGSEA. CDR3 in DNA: TGCAGCGTCCGGGGCGGGAGGGATCAAGAGACCCAGTACTTC. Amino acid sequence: CSVRGGRDQETQYF.

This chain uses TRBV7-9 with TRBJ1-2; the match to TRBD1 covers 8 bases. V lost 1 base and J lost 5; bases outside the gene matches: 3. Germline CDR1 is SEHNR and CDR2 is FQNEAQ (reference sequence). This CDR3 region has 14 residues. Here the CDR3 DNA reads TGTGCCAGCAGCTTAGGACAGGGGAATTATGGCTACACCTTC. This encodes CASSLGQGNYGYTF.

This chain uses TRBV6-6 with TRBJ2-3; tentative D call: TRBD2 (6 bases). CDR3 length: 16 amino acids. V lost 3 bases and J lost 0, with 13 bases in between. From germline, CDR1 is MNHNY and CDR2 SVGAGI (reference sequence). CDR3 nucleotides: TGTGCCAGCAGTTATGGCGGGGCAGCTAGCACAGATACGCAGTATTTT. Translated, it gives CASSYGGAASTDTQYF.

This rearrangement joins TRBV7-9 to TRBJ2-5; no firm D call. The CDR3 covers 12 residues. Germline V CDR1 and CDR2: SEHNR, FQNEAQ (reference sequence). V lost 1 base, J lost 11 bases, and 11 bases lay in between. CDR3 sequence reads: CASSLEVAQQYF. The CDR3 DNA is TGTGCCAGCAGCTTAGAAGTGGCCCAGCAGTACTTC.

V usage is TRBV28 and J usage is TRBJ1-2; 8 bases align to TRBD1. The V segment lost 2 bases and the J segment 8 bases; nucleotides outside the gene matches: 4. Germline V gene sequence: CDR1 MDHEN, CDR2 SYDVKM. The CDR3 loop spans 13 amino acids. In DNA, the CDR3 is TGTGCCAGCAGTTTACAGGGGGCCTTCGGCTACACCTTC. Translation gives CASSLQGAFGYTF.

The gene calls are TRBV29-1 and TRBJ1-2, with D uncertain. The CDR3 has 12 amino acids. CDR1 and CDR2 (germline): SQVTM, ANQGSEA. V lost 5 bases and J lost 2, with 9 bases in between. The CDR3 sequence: CSVRTGNYGYTF. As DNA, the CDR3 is TGCAGCGTTCGGACGGGGAACTATGGCTACACCTTC.

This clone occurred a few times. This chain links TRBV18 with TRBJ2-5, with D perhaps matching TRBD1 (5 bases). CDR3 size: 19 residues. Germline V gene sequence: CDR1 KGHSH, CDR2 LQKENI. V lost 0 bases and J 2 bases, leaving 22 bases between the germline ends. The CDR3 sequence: CASSPPSDMGLTLQETQYF. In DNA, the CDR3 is TGTGCCAGCTCACCACCGTCAGACATGGGGCTTACTTTACAAGAGACCCAGTACTTC.

The CDR3 region has the DNA TGTGCCAGCAGTCCGGTAAGCTCAACTAATGAAAAACTGTTTTTT. Translation: CASSPVSSTNEKLFF. The V and J genes are TRBV28 and TRBJ1-4; D remains unclear. Germline V lookup: CDR1 MDHEN, CDR2 SYDVKM. V lost 5 bases and J lost 0, with 10 bases in between. The CDR3 sequence is 15 residues long.

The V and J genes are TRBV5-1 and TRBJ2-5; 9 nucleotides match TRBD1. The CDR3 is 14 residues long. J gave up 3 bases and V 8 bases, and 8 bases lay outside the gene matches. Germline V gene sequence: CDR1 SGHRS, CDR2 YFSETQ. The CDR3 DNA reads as TGCGCCAGTTATCGGGACAGGGTTGAAGAGACCCAGTACTTC. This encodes CASYRDRVEETQYF. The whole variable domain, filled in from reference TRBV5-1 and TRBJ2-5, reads KAGVTQTPRYLIKTRGQQVTLSCSPISGHRSVSWYQQTPGQGLQFLFEYFSETQRNKGNFPGRFSGRQFSNSRSEMNVSTLELGDSALYLCASYRDRVEETQYFGPGTRLLVL.

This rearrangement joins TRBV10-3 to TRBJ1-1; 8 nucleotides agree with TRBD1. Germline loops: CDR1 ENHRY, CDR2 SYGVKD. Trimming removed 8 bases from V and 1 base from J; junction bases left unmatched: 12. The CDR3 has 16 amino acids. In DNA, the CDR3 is TGTGCCATCGGGAGGGCAGGGGGCTTGGGGAACACTGAAGCTTTCTTT. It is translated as CAIGRAGGLGNTEAFF.

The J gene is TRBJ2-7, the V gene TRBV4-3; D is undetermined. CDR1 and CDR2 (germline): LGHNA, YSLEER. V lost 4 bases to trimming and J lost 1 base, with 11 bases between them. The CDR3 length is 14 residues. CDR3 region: CASSRELLSYEQYF. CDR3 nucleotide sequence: TGCGCCAGCAGCCGAGAACTACTTTCCTACGAGCAGTACTTC.

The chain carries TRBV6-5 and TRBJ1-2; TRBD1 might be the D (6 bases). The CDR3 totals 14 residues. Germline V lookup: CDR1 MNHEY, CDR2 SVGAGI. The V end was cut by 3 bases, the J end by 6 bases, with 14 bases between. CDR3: CASSYSQGGNGYTF. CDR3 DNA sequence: TGTGCCAGCAGTTATTCACAGGGTGGAAATGGCTACACCTTC.

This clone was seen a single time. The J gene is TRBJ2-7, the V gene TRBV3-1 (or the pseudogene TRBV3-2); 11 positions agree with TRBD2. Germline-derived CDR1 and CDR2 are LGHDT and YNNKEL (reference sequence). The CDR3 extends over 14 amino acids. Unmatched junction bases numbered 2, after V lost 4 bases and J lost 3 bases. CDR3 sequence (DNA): TGTGCCAGCAGCCGGACTAGCGGGCTCTACGAGCAGTACTTC. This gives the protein CASSRTSGLYEQYF.

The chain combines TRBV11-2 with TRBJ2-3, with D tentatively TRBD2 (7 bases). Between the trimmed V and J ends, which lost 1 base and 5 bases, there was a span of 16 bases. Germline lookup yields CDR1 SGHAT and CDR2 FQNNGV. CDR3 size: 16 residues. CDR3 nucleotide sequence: TGTGCCAGCAGCTTAGTGATGGGGGGGGCTGGAGATACGCAGTATTTT. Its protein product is CASSLVMGGAGDTQYF. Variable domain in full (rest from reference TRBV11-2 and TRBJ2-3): EAGVAQSPRYKIIEKRQSVAFWCNPISGHATLYWYQQILGQGPKLLIQFQNNGVVDDSQLPKDRFSAERLKGVDSTLKIQPAKLEDSAVYLCASSLVMGGAGDTQYFGPGTRLTVL.

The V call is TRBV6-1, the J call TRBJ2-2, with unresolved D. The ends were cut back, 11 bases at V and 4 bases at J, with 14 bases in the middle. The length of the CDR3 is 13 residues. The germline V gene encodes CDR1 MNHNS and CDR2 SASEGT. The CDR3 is CAGTVSGTGELFF. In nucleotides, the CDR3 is TGTGCCGGAACAGTATCCGGCACCGGGGAGCTGTTTTTT.

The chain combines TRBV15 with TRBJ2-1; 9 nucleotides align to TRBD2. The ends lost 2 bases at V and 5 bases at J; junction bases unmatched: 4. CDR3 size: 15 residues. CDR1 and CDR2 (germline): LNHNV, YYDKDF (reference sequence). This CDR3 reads CATSRRLADHNEQFF. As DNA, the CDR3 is TGTGCCACCAGCAGACGACTAGCGGACCACAATGAGCAGTTCTTC.

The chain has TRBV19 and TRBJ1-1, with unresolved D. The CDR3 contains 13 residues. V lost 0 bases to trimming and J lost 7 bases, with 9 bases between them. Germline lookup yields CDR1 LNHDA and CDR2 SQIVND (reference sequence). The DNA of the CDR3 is TGTGCCAGTAGTATAGATCCCGCAGGTGAAGCTTTCTTT. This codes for CASSIDPAGEAFF.

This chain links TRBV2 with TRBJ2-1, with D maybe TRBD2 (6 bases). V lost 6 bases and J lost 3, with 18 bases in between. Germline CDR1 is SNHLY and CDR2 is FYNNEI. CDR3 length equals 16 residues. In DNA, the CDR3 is TGTGCCAGCAGGGATCGACTAGGCCTTGTCTACAATGAGCAGTTCTTC. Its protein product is CASRDRLGLVYNEQFF.

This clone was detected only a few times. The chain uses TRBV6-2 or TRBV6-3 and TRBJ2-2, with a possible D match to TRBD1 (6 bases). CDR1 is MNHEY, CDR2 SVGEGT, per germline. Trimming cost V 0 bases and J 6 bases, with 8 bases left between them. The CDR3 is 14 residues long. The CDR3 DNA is TGTGCCAGCAGTTACTCCGGGACATCCGGGGAGCTGTTTTTT. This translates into CASSYSGTSGELFF.

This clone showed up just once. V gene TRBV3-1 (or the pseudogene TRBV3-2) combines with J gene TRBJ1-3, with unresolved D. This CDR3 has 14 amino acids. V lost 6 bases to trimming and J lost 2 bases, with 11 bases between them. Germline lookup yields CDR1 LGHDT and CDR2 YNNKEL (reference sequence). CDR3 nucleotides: TGTGCCAGCAGGCCGGGATTGCCTGGAAACACCATATATTTT. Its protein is CASRPGLPGNTIYF.

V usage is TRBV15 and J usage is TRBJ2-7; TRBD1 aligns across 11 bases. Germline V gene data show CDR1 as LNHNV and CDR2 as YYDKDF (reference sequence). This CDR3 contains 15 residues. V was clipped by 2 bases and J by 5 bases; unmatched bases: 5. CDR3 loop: CATSRWGQGDNEQYF. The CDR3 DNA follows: TGTGCCACCAGCAGATGGGGACAGGGGGATAACGAGCAGTACTTC.

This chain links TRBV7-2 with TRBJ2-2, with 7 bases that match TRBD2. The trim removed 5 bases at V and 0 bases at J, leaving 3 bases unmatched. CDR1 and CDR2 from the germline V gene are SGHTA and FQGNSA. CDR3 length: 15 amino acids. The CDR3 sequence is CASSRDYSNTGELFF. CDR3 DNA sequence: TGTGCCAGCAGCCGGGACTACTCGAACACCGGGGAGCTGTTTTTT.

As DNA, the CDR3 is TGCAGTGCCTTACCGGACGGAGCGGGGACCTTC. Translated, it gives CSALPDGAGTF. V usage is TRBV20-1 and J usage is TRBJ1-2; D is uncertain. The V end lost 6 bases, the J end lost 14 bases, and 19 bases lay between the germline ends. Germline values: CDR1 DFQATT, CDR2 SNEGSKA (reference sequence). This CDR3 region has 11 residues.

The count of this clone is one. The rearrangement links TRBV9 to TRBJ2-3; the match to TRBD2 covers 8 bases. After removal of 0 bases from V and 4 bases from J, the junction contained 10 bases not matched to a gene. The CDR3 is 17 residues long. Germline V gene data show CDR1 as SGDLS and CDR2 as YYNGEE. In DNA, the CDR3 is TGTGCCAGCAGCGTAGATACCGCGGGGGGCCTGGCAGATACGCAGTATTTT. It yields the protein CASSVDTAGGLADTQYF.

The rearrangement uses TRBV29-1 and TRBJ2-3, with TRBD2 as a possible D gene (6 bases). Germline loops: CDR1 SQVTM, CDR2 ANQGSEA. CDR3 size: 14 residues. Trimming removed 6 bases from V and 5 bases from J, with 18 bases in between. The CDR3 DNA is TGCAGCGTGCGGAGTAGGGAGACTAGAGATACGCAGTATTTT. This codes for CSVRSRETRDTQYF.

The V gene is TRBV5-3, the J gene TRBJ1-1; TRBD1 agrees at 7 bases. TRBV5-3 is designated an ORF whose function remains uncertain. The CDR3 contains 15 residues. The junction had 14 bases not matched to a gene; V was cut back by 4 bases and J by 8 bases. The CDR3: CARSGHPGQWAEAFF. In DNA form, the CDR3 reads TGTGCCAGAAGCGGGCATCCGGGACAGTGGGCAGAAGCTTTCTTT.